These T cell receptor beta chains were read from a single sample in a study of monozygotic twins with inflammatory bowel disease. TCRdb reanalyzed the 5' RACE reads and collapses them to one entry per CDR3 protein, without DNA. This sample's table has a few hundred thousand distinct CDR3 sequences. The sample was blood. Source of these receptors: a human donor with ulcerative colitis or Crohn's disease, or a healthy co-twin of an affected twin (not recorded which). Both conserved end residues are part of each CDR3. Fields, in order: CDR3 protein, J gene, V gene.

cdr3_aa: CASRPYLQSGGELFF; j_call: TRBJ2-2; v_call: TRBV12-3/TRBV12-4
cdr3_aa: CASSSPSLAGARTDTQYF; j_call: TRBJ2-3; v_call: TRBV28
cdr3_aa: CASSVGVGANVLTF; j_call: TRBJ2-6; v_call: TRBV7-2
cdr3_aa: CASSGRDRGLSEQFF; j_call: TRBJ2-1; v_call: TRBV2
cdr3_aa: CASSQETEGNQPQHF; j_call: TRBJ1-5; v_call: TRBV4-2
cdr3_aa: CASTFLSSYNEQFF; j_call: TRBJ2-1; v_call: TRBV6-1
cdr3_aa: CASSVTGRRYGYTF; j_call: TRBJ1-2; v_call: TRBV7-9
cdr3_aa: CASSLVYTDTQYF; j_call: TRBJ2-3; v_call: TRBV12-3/TRBV12-4
cdr3_aa: CASSIWAGYKGYSAEAFF; j_call: TRBJ1-1; v_call: TRBV5-6
cdr3_aa: CASTPTGSSYNEQFF; j_call: TRBJ2-1; v_call: TRBV6-1
cdr3_aa: CASQLVGDTGELFF; j_call: TRBJ2-2; v_call: TRBV2
cdr3_aa: CASSPRQGEVETQYF; j_call: TRBJ2-5; v_call: TRBV5-1
cdr3_aa: CASSQLPATSGGYPTDTQYF; j_call: TRBJ2-3; v_call: TRBV5-1
cdr3_aa: CASSYRGNNEQFF; j_call: TRBJ2-1; v_call: TRBV7-3
cdr3_aa: CASSLKVGGDTQYF; j_call: TRBJ2-3; v_call: TRBV27
cdr3_aa: CASSYSTGQWVDEQFF; j_call: TRBJ2-1; v_call: TRBV6-5
cdr3_aa: CAISEPTLSLGYEQYF; j_call: TRBJ2-7; v_call: TRBV10-3
cdr3_aa: CASSATGIEAFF; j_call: TRBJ1-1; v_call: TRBV5-5
cdr3_aa: CASSDSTGGGDTQYF; j_call: TRBJ2-3; v_call: TRBV6-4
cdr3_aa: CATSDLQSGEARADTQYF; j_call: TRBJ2-3; v_call: TRBV24-1
cdr3_aa: CASSQDRSTDTQYF; j_call: TRBJ2-3; v_call: TRBV3-1
cdr3_aa: CASSIGLVRAPKLFF; j_call: TRBJ1-4; v_call: TRBV19
cdr3_aa: CASRSGQSLYEQYF; j_call: TRBJ2-7; v_call: TRBV2
cdr3_aa: CASSPRDQLGGQYF; j_call: TRBJ2-5; v_call: TRBV12-3/TRBV12-4
cdr3_aa: CASSRGTGGLDSPLHF; j_call: TRBJ1-6; v_call: TRBV5-1
cdr3_aa: CASSLPSGTEAFF; j_call: TRBJ1-1; v_call: TRBV12-3/TRBV12-4
cdr3_aa: CASSPSSGLYGYTF; j_call: TRBJ1-2; v_call: TRBV25-1
cdr3_aa: CASSATSGLFQETQYF; j_call: TRBJ2-5; v_call: TRBV9
cdr3_aa: CASSYSDKWGEQYF; j_call: TRBJ2-7; v_call: TRBV6-5
cdr3_aa: CASSPPAEQYF; j_call: TRBJ2-7; v_call: TRBV7-6
cdr3_aa: CAWSVPDGQGTQPQHF; j_call: TRBJ1-5; v_call: TRBV30
cdr3_aa: CAWSVDRRNTEAFF; j_call: TRBJ1-1; v_call: TRBV30
cdr3_aa: CASSGTGGENEKLFF; j_call: TRBJ1-4; v_call: TRBV27